One sample yielded the 23 T cell receptor beta chains listed below, sequenced in a study of blood T cell repertoires in COVID-19. Some clones are missing from TCRdb's copy, which holds only in-frame ones; the method was immunoSEQ multiplex PCR. The table lists around 100,000 clones, 90% to 95% of them singletons. Sequencing was carried out using peripheral blood. The receptors originated from a man aged 60 to 75 with acute or convalescent COVID-19.

The chain couples TRBV19 to TRBJ2-5, with 8 nucleotides matching TRBD1. The germline V gene encodes CDR1 LNHDA and CDR2 SQIVND (reference sequence). The junction had 15 bases not matched to a gene; V was cut back by 5 bases and J by 7 bases. The CDR3 is 16 residues long. The CDR3 here is CASSLYSGTGRVTQYF. The DNA for the CDR3 is TGTGCCAGTAGTCTTTACTCCGGGACAGGACGGGTGACCCAGTACTTC.

This chain connects TRBV6-5 to TRBJ1-4; 9 nucleotides line up with TRBD1. The J segment lost 5 bases and the V segment lost 6 bases, leaving 4 bases of the junction unmatched. The CDR3 is 14 residues long. Germline V gene lookup returns CDR1 MNHEY and CDR2 SVGAGI. The chain's CDR3 is CASRRTGENEKLFF. For the CDR3, the DNA is TGTGCCAGCAGAAGGACAGGGGAGAATGAAAAACTGTTTTTT.

The rearrangement links TRBV20-1 to TRBJ1-4; TRBD1 matches 7 bases. J lost 0 bases, V lost 3 bases, and 1 base had no gene match. Germline assignment: CDR1 DFQATT and CDR2 SNEGSKA (reference sequence). This CDR3 is 14 amino acids long. The CDR3 region is CSASTGATNEKLFF. As DNA, the CDR3 is TGCAGTGCTAGTACAGGGGCAACTAATGAAAAACTGTTTTTT.

This chain links TRBV11-2 with TRBJ2-1; a weak D match, TRBD2 (6 bases). Trimming took 5 bases from V and 10 from J, leaving 9 bases between them. The germline V gene encodes CDR1 SGHAT and CDR2 FQNNGV. The CDR3 length is 11 residues. CDR3 residues: CASSPGGEQFF. As DNA, the CDR3 is TGTGCCAGCAGCCCTGGGGGGGAGCAGTTCTTC.

The chain links TRBV27 to TRBJ1-2, with D possibly matching TRBD1 (6 bases). With 8 bases removed from V and 5 bases from J, the gap between germline ends came to 15 bases. Germline assignment: CDR1 MNHEY and CDR2 SMNVEV (reference sequence). CDR3 length: 13 amino acids. This chain's CDR3 is CASLDSQGYGYTF. CDR3 nucleotide sequence: TGTGCCAGCTTAGATTCTCAGGGGTATGGCTACACCTTC.

The rearrangement links TRBV4-1 to TRBJ1-4; D is uncertain. Trimming cost V 1 base and J 5 bases, with 11 bases left between them. The CDR3 has 15 amino acids. CDR1 and CDR2 from the germline V gene are MGHRA and YSYEKL. CDR3 protein: CASSQGGGENEKLFF. The CDR3, as DNA: TGCGCCAGCAGCCAAGGAGGCGGGGAGAATGAAAAACTGTTTTTT.

V is TRBV6-5 and J is TRBJ1-2; perhaps TRBD1 as D (5 bases). The germline V and J ends were trimmed by 7 bases and 4 bases, with 13 bases remaining between them. Germline CDR1 reads MNHEY; CDR2 reads SVGAGI. This CDR3 is 13 amino acids long. DNA of the CDR3: TGTGCCAGCACCGGGGGTTGGGGCTATGGCTACACCTTC. Translation gives CASTGGWGYGYTF.

This chain connects TRBV11-3 to TRBJ1-6; no clear D. There are 12 residues in the CDR3. Per germline, CDR1 SGHNT and CDR2 YENEEA. V lost 5 bases, J lost 6 bases, and 5 bases lay in between. The CDR3 DNA is TGTGCCAGCAGCGCCAGTAATTCACCCCTCCACTTT. Its protein is CASSASNSPLHF.

The chain recombines TRBV29-1 with TRBJ2-7; TRBD2 agrees at 10 bases. This CDR3 has 14 amino acids. CDR1 and CDR2 from the germline V gene are SQVTM and ANQGSEA. With 4 bases clipped from V and 4 bases from J, the junction kept 7 bases outside the gene matches. CDR3: CSVGELAGDYEQYF. The DNA for the CDR3 is TGCAGCGTTGGGGAGCTAGCGGGAGATTACGAGCAGTACTTC.

The chain combines TRBV11-3 with TRBJ1-1; D is undetermined. V was cut by 0 bases and J by 4 bases, with 9 bases left in between. This CDR3 contains 14 residues. Germline lookup yields CDR1 SGHNT and CDR2 YENEEA. CDR3 protein: CASSLDGPGTEAFF. DNA of the CDR3: TGTGCCAGCAGCTTAGATGGGCCAGGCACTGAAGCTTTCTTT.

This clone showed up just a few times. The genes are TRBV6-2 or TRBV6-3 and TRBJ2-7, with 7 bases aligning to TRBD2. V lost 2 bases and J lost 4; bases outside the gene matches: 8. The CDR3 is 15 amino acids. Germline V gives CDR1 MNHEY, CDR2 SVGEGT. The CDR3 region is CASSYGGAGRYEQYV. The CDR3 coding sequence is TGTGCCAGCAGTTACGGTGGAGCGGGAAGGTACGAGCAGTACGTC.

This chain uses TRBV11-2 with TRBJ1-5; D unclear. This CDR3 region has 14 residues. V lost 5 bases to trimming and J lost 0 bases, with 8 bases between them. Per germline, CDR1 SGHAT and CDR2 FQNNGV. The CDR3, as DNA: TGTGCCAGCAGCCTGGTCGGTAGCAATCAGCCCCAGCATTTT. The encoded protein is CASSLVGSNQPQHF.

CDR3 DNA sequence: TGCGCCAGCAGCCACGTACAGGGACCCACAGATACGCAGTATTTT. It translates to CASSHVQGPTDTQYF. The chain links TRBV5-1 to TRBJ2-3, with a possible D match to TRBD1 (6 bases). This CDR3 contains 15 residues. Trimming shortened V by 4 bases and J by 2 bases, and 14 bases separated the two germline ends. Germline CDR1 SGHRS, CDR2 YFSETQ.

This sequence joins TRBV24-1 and TRBJ2-4, with a tentative D call TRBD1 (6 bases). Trimming stripped 4 bases from V and 4 bases from J, with 7 bases between. CDR1 and CDR2 from the germline V gene are KGHDR and SFDVKD. The CDR3 contains 13 residues. This CDR3 reads CATSEQGKNIQYF. In nucleotides, the CDR3 is TGTGCCACCAGTGAGCAGGGGAAAAACATTCAGTACTTC.

The chain recombines TRBV3-1 (or the pseudogene TRBV3-2) with TRBJ2-1; D may be TRBD2 (5 bases). The CDR3 has 12 residues. Germline V gene data show CDR1 as LGHDT and CDR2 as YNNKEL (reference sequence). Trimming left V 4 bases short and J 4 bases short, with 5 bases between. CDR3 bases: TGTGCCAGCAGCCCGGGATACAATGAGCAGTTCTTC. It is translated as CASSPGYNEQFF.

The rearrangement uses TRBV19 and TRBJ2-3; D ambiguous. CDR1 is LNHDA and CDR2 is SQIVND in the germline V gene (reference sequence). CDR3 length equals 15 residues. The ends were cut back, 2 bases at V and 0 bases at J, with 9 bases in the middle. CDR3 DNA: TGTGCCAGTAGTATAATTCAGGATAGCACAGATACGCAGTATTTT. Protein: CASSIIQDSTDTQYF. The whole variable domain, filled in from reference TRBV19 and TRBJ2-3, reads DGGITQSPKYLFRKEGQNVTLSCEQNLNHDAMYWYRQDPGQGLRLIYYSQIVNDFQKGDIAEGYSVSREKKESFPLTVTSAQKNPTAFYLCASSIIQDSTDTQYFGPGTRLTVL.

The rearrangement joins TRBV6-1 to TRBJ1-2; D remains ambiguous. V was pared by 2 bases and J by 5 bases, with 18 bases between. CDR1 and CDR2 from the germline V gene are MNHNS and SASEGT. The CDR3 loop spans 16 amino acids. The CDR3 protein is CASSESRGQSFYGYTF. The CDR3 bases are TGTGCCAGCAGTGAATCTCGAGGGCAGTCGTTTTATGGCTACACCTTC.

The sample holds many counts of this clone. The chain uses TRBV11-3 and TRBJ2-3, with 7 positions matching TRBD1. Germline-derived CDR1 and CDR2 are SGHNT and YENEEA. The CDR3 covers 16 residues. V lost 4 bases and J lost 2; bases outside the gene matches: 9. This CDR3 is CASSSVRDRNTDTQYF. CDR3 nucleotides: TGTGCCAGCAGCTCGGTCCGGGACAGAAACACAGATACGCAGTATTTT.

V gene TRBV9 combines with J gene TRBJ2-1; 9 nucleotides align to TRBD2. The germline gives CDR1 SGDLS, CDR2 YYNGEE. V gave up 4 bases and J gave up 9 bases; unmatched junction bases: 8. The CDR3 totals 14 residues. The CDR3 DNA is TGTGCCAGCAGCCCTTTAGCGGGAGCCGGTGAGCAGTTCTTC. Translated: CASSPLAGAGEQFF.

This clone occurred a few times. This chain connects TRBV9 to TRBJ1-4; 7 nucleotides line up with TRBD1. V shed 0 bases, J shed 6 bases, and the junction held 11 bases outside the gene matches. In germline, CDR1 is SGDLS, CDR2 YYNGEE. This CDR3 is built from 17 residues. The CDR3 DNA follows: TGTGCCAGCAGCGTAGGAGTCAGGCCAGGGGGAGATGAAAAACTGTTTTTT. The encoded protein is CASSVGVRPGGDEKLFF. The variable domain in full, with the rest retrieved from reference TRBV9 and TRBJ1-4, is DSGVTQTPKHLITATGQRVTLRCSPRSGDLSVYWYQQSLDQGLQFLIQYYNGEERAKGNILERFSAQQFPDLHSELNLSSLELGDSALYFCASSVGVRPGGDEKLFFGSGTQLSVL.

The rearrangement links TRBV19 to TRBJ1-6, with D unclear. This CDR3 has 14 amino acids. Germline V gene data show CDR1 as LNHDA and CDR2 as SQIVND (reference sequence). V gave up 3 bases and J gave up 10 bases, with 13 bases separating them. The CDR3 DNA sequence: TGTGCCAGTAGTATCTCAGAGGCTGACTCACCCCTCCACTTT. Translating gives CASSISEADSPLHF.

The J gene is TRBJ2-7, the V gene TRBV5-4; a weak D match, TRBD2 (5 bases). The CDR3 extends over 15 amino acids. Trimming cost V 0 bases and J 2 bases, with 12 bases left between them. Germline V gives CDR1 SGHNT, CDR2 YYREEE (reference sequence). This chain's CDR3 is CASSLARGLTYEQYF. The CDR3, as DNA: TGTGCCAGCAGCTTGGCGCGCGGGCTTACCTACGAGCAGTACTTC.

This chain links TRBV6-6 with TRBJ2-5; 8 bases match TRBD2. J lost 1 base, V lost 6 bases, and 4 bases had no gene match. The CDR3 loop spans 14 amino acids. CDR1 and CDR2 from the germline V gene are MNHNY and SVGAGI (reference sequence). CDR3 nucleotides: TGTGCCAGCAGGCGACTAGCGACCCAAGAGACCCAGTACTTC. Encoded protein: CASRRLATQETQYF.